This T cell receptor (beta chain) was recorded in a study of blood T cell repertoires in COVID-19. Study context: In each case, the material was cDNA or gDNA derived from T cells, B-cell-depleted T cells, or PBMCs.

In the original analysis: The authors estimated nucleated cell counts from reference gene primer amplification. Assay: immunoSEQ multiplex PCR; the TCRdb copy retains only in-frame clones and omits some. That table furnishes V, J and clone size, whereas the DNA furnished D and trimming. The sample lists about 440,000 clones, 80% to 95% occurring once. Participant reports of clinical history set cohort assignment. Recovered status in Cohort 3 required two negative PCRs, clearance, or symptom resolution. The CDR3 consists of 15 residues. V was trimmed by 6 bases and J by 0 bases, leaving 15 bases between them. Germline-derived CDR1 and CDR2 are KGHSH and LQKENI.

The receptor was derived from a man younger than 35 who had recovered from COVID-19. The chain employs TRBV18 and TRBJ2-7; D may be TRBD1 (6 bases). Sequences were obtained from PBMCs or T cells enriched from blood (not recorded which). CDR3 coding DNA: TGTGCCAGCTCCGATTTGATGACAGGCTCCTACGAGCAGTACTTC. Translated: CASSDLMTGSYEQYF.